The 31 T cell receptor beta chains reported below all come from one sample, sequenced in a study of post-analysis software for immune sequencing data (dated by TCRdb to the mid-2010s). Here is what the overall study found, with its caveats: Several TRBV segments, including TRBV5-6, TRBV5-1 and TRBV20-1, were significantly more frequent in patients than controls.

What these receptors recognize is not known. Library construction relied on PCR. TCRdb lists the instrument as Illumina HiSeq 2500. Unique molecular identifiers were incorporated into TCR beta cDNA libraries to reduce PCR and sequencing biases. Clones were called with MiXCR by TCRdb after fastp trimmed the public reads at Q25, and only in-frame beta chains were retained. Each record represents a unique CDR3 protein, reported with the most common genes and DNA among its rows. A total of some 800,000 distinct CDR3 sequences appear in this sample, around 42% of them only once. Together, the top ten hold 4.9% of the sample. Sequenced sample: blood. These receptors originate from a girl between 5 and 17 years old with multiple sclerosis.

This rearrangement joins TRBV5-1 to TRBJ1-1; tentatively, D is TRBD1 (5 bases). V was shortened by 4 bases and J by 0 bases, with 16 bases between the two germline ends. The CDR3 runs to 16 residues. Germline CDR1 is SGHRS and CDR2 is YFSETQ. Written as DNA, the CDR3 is TGCGCCAGCAGCCCAGAAATGGGGCCCATGAACACTGAAGCTTTCTTT. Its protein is CASSPEMGPMNTEAFF. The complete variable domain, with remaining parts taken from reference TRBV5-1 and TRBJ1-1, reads KAGVTQTPRYLIKTRGQQVTLSCSPISGHRSVSWYQQTPGQGLQFLFEYFSETQRNKGNFPGRFSGRQFSNSRSEMNVSTLELGDSALYLCASSPEMGPMNTEAFFGQGTRLTVV.

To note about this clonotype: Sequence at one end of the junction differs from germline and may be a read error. The CDR3 loop is CASSLAFGGDSNQPQHF. In DNA form, the CDR3 reads TGTGCCAGCAGTTTAGCGTTCGGGGGGGATAGCAATCAGCCTCAGCATTTT. The chain combines TRBV12-3 or TRBV12-4 with TRBJ1-5, with D perhaps matching TRBD1 (5 bases). The CDR3 contains 17 residues.

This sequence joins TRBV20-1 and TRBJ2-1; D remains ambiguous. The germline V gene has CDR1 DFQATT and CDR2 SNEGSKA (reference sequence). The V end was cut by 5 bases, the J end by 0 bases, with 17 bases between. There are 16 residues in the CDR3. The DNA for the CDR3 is TGCAGTGCTTACCCCTGGCAGGTGAGCTCCTACAATGAGCAGTTCTTC. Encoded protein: CSAYPWQVSSYNEQFF.

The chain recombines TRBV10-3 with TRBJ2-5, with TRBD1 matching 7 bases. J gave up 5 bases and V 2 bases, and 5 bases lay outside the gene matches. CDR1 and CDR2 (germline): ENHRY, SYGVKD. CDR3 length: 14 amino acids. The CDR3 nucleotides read TGTGCCATCAGTGAGCCGGGACAGCGGGAGACCCAGTACTTC. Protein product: CAISEPGQRETQYF.

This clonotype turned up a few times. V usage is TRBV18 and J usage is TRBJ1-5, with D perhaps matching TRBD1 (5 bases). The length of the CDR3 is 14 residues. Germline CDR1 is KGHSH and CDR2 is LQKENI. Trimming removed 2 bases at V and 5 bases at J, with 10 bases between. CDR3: CASSPGREYQPQHF. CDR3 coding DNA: TGTGCCAGCTCACCAGGCAGGGAGTATCAGCCCCAGCATTTT. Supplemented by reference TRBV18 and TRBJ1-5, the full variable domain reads NAGVMQNPRHLVRRRGQEARLRCSPMKGHSHVYWYRQLPEEGLKFMVYLQKENIIDESGMPKERFSAEFPKEGPSILRIQQVVRGDSAAYFCASSPGREYQPQHFGDGTRLSIL.

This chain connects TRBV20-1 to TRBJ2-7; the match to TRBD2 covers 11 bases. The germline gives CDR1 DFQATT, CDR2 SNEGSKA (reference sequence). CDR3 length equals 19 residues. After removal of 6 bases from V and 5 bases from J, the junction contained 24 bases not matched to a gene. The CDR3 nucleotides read TGCAGTGCCACAAAGAGTACTAGCGGGAGTCTAGTCGGTAGCGACGAGCAGTACTTC. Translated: CSATKSTSGSLVGSDEQYF.

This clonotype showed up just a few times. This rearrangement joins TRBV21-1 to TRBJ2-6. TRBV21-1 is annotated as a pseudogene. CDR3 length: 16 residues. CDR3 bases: TGTGCCAGCAGCAGAGTGCGCTGCTCTGGGGCCAACGTCCTGACTTTC. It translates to CASSRVRCSGANVLTF.

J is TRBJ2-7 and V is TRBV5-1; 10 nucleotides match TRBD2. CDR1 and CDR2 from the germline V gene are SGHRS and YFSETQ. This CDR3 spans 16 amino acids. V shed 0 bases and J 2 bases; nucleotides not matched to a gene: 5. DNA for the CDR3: TGCGCCAGCAGCTTGGAGGTAGCGGGAGGCCCCTACGAGCAGTACTTC. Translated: CASSLEVAGGPYEQYF.

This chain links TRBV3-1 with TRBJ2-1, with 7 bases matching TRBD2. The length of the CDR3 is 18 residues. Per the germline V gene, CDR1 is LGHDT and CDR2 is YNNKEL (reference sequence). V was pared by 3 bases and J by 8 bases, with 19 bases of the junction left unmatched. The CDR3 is CASSQYIGGGGPTDEQFF. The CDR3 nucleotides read TGTGCCAGCAGCCAGTACATCGGCGGGGGAGGGCCAACGGATGAGCAGTTCTTC.

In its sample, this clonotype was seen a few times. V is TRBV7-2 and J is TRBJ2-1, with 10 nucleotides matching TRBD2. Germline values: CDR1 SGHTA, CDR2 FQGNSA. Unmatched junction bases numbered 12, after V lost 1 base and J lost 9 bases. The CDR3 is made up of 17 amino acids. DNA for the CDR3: TGTGCCAGCAGCTTAGATATCGGGCTAGCGGGAGTGGGTGAGCAGTTCTTC. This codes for CASSLDIGLAGVGEQFF.

CDR3: CASSPLGPGKWETQYF. The CDR3, as DNA: TGTGCCAGCAGCCCCTTGGGGCCAGGGAAATGGGAGACCCAGTACTTC. This rearrangement joins TRBV7-9 to TRBJ2-5, with a tentative D call TRBD1 (5 bases). Germline CDR1 is SEHNR and CDR2 is FQNEAQ (reference sequence). The CDR3 spans 16 residues. The germline V and J ends were trimmed by 5 bases and 5 bases, with 21 bases remaining between them.

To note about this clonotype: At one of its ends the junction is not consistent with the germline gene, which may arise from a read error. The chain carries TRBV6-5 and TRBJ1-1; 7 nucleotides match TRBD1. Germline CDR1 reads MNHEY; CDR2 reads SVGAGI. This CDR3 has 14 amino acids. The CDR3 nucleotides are TGTGCCGGCAGCAACAGGGGAACTAGAAGTGAAGCTTTCTTT. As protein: CAGSNRGTRSEAFF.

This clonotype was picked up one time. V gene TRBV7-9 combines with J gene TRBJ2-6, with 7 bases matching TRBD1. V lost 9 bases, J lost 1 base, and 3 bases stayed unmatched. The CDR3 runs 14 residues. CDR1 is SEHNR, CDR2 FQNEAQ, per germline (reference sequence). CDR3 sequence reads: CASPTGSGANVLTF. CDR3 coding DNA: TGTGCCAGTCCGACAGGGTCTGGGGCCAACGTCCTGACTTTC.

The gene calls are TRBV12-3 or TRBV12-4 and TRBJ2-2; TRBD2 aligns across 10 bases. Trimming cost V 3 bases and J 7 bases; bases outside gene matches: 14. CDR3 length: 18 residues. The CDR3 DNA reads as TGTGCCAGCAGTTTCGCCTTTTTCGTAGCGGGAGGCCTCGGGGAGCTGTTTTTT. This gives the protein CASSFAFFVAGGLGELFF.

Here the CDR3 DNA reads TGTGCCAGCAGACCCAACGCCAGGGCGGGATATTCCTACGAGCAGTACTTC. It codes for CASRPNARAGYSYEQYF. The chain combines TRBV27 with TRBJ2-5; a possible D gene is TRBD2 (6 bases). The DNA end is a closer match to TRBJ2-7, so the J assignment may be wrong. Germline CDR1 MNHEY, CDR2 SMNVEV (reference sequence). This CDR3 region has 17 residues.

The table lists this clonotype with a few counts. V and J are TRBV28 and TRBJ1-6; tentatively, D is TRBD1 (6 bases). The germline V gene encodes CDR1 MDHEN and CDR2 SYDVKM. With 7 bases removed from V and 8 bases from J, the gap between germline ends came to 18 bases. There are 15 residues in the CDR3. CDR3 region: CASTPSQGGYSPLHF. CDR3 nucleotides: TGTGCCAGCACCCCTAGCCAAGGGGGATATTCACCCCTCCACTTT.

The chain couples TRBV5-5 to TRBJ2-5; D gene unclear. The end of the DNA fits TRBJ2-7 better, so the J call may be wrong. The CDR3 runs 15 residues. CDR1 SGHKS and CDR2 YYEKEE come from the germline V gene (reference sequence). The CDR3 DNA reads TGTGCCAGCAGCAACCCATTGGCCGACCCCTACGAGCAGTACTTC. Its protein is CASSNPLADPYEQYF.

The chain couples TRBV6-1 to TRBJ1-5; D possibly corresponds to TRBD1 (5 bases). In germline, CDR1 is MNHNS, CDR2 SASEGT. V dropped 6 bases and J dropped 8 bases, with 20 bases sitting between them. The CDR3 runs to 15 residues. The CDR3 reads CASSQGLWGTEPQHF. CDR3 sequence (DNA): TGTGCCAGCAGCCAAGGATTGTGGGGGACTGAGCCCCAGCATTTT.

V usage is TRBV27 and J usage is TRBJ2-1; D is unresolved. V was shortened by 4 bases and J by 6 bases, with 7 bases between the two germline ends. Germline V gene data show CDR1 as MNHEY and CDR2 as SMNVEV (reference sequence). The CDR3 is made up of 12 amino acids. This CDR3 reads CASSSPPNEQFF. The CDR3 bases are TGTGCCAGCAGTTCCCCCCCCAATGAGCAGTTCTTC.

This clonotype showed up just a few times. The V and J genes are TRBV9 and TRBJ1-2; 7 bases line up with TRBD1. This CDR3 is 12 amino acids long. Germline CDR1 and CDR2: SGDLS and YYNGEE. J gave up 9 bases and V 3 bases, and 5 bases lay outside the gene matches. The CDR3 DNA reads TGTGCCAGCAGCGCTGACAGGGTTAGCTACACCTTC. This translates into CASSADRVSYTF. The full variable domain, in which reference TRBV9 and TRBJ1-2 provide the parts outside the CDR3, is DSGVTQTPKHLITATGQRVTLRCSPRSGDLSVYWYQQSLDQGLQFLIQYYNGEERAKGNILERFSAQQFPDLHSELNLSSLELGDSALYFCASSADRVSYTFGSGTRLTVV.

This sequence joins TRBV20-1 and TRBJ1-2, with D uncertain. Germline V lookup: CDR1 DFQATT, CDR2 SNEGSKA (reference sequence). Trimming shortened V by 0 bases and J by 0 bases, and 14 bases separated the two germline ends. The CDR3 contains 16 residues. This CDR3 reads CSARDSGSEANYGYTF. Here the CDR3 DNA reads TGCAGTGCTAGAGACTCCGGGAGCGAGGCTAACTATGGCTACACCTTC.

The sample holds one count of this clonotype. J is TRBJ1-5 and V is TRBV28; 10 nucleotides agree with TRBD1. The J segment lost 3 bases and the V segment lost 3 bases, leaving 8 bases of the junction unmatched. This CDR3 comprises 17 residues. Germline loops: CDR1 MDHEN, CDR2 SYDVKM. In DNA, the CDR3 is TGTGCCAGCAGTTTTTACCAGGGACAGGGGCCCAATCAGCCCCAGCATTTT. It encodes CASSFYQGQGPNQPQHF.

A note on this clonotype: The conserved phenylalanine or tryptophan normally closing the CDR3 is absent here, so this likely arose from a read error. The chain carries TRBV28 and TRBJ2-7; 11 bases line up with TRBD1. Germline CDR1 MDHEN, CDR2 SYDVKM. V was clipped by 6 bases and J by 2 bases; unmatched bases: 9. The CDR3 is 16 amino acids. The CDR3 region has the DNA TGTGCCAGCAGGGGGATTCTGGGACAGGGGGCCTACGAGCAGTACCTC. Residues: CASRGILGQGAYEQYL.

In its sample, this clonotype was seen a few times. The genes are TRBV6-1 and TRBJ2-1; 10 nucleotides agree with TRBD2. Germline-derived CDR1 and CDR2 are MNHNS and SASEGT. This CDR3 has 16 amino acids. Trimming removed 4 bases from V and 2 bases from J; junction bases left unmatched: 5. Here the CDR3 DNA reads TGTGCCAGCAGTGCGGTACTAGCGGGAACCTACAATGAGCAGTTCTTC. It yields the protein CASSAVLAGTYNEQFF.

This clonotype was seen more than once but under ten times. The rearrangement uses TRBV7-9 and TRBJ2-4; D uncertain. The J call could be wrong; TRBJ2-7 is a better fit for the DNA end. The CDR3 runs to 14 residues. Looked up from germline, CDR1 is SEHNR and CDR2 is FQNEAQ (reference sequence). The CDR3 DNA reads TGTGCCAGCAGCCCATTGGGCACAACCTACGAGCAGTACTTC. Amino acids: CASSPLGTTYEQYF.

The CDR3 DNA follows: TGCAGTGCTAGATCCGGGAGTATCCCCTACGAGCAGTACTTC. Translating it yields CSARSGSIPYEQYF. This sequence joins TRBV20-1 and TRBJ2-7, with D maybe TRBD2 (6 bases). The germline V and J ends were trimmed by 2 bases and 2 bases, with 13 bases remaining between them. This CDR3 is built from 14 residues. Germline assignment: CDR1 DFQATT and CDR2 SNEGSKA (reference sequence).

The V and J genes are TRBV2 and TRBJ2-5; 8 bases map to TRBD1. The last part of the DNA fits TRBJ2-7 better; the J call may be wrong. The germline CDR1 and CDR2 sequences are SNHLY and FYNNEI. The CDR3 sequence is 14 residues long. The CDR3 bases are TGTGCCAGCAGTGAGCAGGGGGCTCTCTACGAGCAGTACTTC. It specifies CASSEQGALYEQYF.

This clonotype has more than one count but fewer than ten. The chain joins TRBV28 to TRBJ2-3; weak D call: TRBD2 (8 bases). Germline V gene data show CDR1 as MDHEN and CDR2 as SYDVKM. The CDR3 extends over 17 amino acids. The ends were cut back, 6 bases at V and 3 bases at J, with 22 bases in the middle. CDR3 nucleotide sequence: TGTGCCAGCAGCCCCGGGAGGGGGCCCCATTGGACAGATACGCAGTATTTT. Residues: CASSPGRGPHWTDTQYF.

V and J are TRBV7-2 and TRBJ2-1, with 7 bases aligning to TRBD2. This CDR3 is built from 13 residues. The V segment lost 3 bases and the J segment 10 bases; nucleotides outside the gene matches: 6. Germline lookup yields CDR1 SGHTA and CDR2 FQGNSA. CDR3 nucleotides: TGTGCCAGCAGCTTCACCGGAGCGGGGGAGCAGTTCTTC. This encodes CASSFTGAGEQFF.

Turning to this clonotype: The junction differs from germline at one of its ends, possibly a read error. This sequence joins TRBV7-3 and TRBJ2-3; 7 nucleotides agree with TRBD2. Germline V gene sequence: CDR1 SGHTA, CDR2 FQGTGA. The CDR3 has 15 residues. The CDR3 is CASSQLRGRGDTQYF. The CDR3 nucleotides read TGCGCCAGCAGCCAGCTGCGGGGGAGGGGTGATACGCAGTATTTT.

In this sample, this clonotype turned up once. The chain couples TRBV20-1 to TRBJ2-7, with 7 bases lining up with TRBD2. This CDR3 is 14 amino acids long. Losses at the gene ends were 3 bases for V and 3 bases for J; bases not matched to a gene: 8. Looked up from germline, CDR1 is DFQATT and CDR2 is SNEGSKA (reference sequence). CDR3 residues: CSARGQGGRYEQYF. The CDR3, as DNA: TGCAGTGCTAGGGGGCAGGGAGGGCGCTACGAGCAGTACTTC.